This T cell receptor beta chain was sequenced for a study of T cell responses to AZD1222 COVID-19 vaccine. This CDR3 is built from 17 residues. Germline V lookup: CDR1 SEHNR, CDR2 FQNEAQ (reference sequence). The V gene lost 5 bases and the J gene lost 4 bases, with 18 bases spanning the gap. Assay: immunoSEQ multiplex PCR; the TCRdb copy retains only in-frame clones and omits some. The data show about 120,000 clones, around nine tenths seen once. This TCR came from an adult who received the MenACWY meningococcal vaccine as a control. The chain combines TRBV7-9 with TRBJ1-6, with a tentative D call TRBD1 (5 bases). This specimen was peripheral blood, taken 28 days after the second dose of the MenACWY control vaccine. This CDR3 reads CASSPSVGKGYNSPLHF. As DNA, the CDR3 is TGTGCCAGCAGCCCGAGCGTAGGGAAGGGGTATAATTCACCCCTCCACTTT.